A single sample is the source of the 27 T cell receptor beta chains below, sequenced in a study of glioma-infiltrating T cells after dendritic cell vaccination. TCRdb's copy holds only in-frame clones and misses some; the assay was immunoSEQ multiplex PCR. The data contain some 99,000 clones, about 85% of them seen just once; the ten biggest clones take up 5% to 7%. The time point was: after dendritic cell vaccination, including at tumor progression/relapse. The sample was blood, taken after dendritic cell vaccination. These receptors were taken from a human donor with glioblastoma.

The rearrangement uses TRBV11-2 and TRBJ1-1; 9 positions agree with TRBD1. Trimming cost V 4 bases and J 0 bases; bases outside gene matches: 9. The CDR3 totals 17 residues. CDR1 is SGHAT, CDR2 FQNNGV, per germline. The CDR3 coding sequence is TGTGCCAGCAGCTCCTCCGGAGGACAGGGGTTGAACACTGAAGCTTTCTTT. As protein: CASSSSGGQGLNTEAFF.

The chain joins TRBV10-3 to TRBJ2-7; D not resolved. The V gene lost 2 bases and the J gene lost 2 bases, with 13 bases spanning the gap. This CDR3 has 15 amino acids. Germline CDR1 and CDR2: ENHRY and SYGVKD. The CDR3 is CAISEIMGTTYEQYF. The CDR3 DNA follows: TGTGCCATCAGTGAGATAATGGGCACCACCTACGAGCAGTACTTC.

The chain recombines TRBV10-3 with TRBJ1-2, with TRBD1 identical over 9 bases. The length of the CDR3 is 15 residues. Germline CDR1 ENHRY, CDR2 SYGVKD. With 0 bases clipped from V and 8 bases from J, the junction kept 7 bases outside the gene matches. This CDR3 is CAISESPQGAEGYTF. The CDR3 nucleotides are TGTGCCATCAGTGAGTCGCCACAGGGGGCCGAGGGCTACACCTTC.

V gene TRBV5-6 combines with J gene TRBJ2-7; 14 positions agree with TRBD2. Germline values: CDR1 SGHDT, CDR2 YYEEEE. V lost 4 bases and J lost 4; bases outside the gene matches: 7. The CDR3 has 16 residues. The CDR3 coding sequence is TGTGCCAGCAGCGCGGGACTAGCGGGAGCTCGGTACGAGCAGTACTTC. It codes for CASSAGLAGARYEQYF. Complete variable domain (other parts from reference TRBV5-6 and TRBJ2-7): DAGVTQSPTHLIKTRGQQVTLRCSPKSGHDTVSWYQQALGQGPQFIFQYYEEEERQRGNFPDRFSGHQFPNYSSELNVNALLLGDSALYLCASSAGLAGARYEQYFGPGTRLTVT.

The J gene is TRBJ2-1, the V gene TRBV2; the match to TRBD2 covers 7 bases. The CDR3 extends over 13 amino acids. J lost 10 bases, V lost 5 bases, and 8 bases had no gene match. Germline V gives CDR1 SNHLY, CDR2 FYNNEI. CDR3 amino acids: CASSTSREEEQFF. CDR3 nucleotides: TGTGCCAGCAGTACGTCCCGGGAGGAGGAGCAGTTCTTC.

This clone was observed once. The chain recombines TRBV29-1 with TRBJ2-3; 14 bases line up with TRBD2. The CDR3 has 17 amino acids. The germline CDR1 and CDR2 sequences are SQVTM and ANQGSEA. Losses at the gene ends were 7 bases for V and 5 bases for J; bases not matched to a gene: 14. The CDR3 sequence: CSATGLAGVQIVDTQYF. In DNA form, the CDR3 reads TGCAGCGCTACGGGACTAGCGGGAGTCCAAATAGTAGATACGCAGTATTTT.

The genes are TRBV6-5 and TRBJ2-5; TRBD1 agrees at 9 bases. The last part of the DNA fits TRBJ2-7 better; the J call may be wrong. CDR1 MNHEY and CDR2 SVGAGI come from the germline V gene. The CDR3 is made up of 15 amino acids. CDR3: CASSYSPGQGYEQYF. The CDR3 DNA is TGTGCCAGCAGTTACTCCCCGGGACAGGGCTACGAGCAGTACTTC.

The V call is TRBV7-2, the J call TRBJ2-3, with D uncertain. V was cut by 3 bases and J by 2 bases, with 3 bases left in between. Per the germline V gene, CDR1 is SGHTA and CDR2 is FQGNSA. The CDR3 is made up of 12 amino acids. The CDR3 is CASSFFTDTQYF. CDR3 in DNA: TGTGCCAGCAGCTTCTTCACAGATACGCAGTATTTT.

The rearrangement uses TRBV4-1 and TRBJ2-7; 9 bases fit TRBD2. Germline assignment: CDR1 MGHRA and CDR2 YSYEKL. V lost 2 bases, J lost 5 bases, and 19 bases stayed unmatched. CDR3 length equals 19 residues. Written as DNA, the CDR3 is TGCGCCAGCAGCCAACTGACCCCGGGGATTCTAGCGGGATTCCACGAGCAGTACTTC. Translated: CASSQLTPGILAGFHEQYF.

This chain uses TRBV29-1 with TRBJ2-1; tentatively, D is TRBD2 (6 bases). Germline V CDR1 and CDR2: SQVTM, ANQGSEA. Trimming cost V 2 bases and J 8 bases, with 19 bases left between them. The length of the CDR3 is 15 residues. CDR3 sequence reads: CSVESLRAPGDEQFF. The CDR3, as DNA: TGCAGCGTTGAATCATTGCGGGCCCCGGGGGATGAGCAGTTCTTC.

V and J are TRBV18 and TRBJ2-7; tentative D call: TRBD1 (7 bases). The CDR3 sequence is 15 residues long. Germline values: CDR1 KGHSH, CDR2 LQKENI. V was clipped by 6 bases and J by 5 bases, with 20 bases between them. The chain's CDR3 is CASSPRAGQTDEQYF. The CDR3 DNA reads TGTGCCAGCTCGCCGCGCGCGGGACAGACGGACGAGCAGTACTTC.

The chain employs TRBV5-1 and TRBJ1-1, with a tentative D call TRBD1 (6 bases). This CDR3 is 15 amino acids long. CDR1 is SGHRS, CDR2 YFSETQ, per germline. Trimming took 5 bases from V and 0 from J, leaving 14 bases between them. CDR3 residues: CASSLSGQLNTEAFF. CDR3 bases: TGCGCCAGCAGTTTGTCTGGACAGCTGAACACTGAAGCTTTCTTT.

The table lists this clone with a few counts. For the CDR3, the DNA is TGTGCCAGCAGCAGCGACAGGGGAACCGTCGCAGATACGCAGTATTTT. It codes for CASSSDRGTVADTQYF. The rearrangement links TRBV7-8 to TRBJ2-3; 8 positions agree with TRBD1. With 5 bases clipped from V and 4 bases from J, the junction kept 11 bases outside the gene matches. Per the germline V gene, CDR1 is SGHVS and CDR2 is FQNEAQ. There are 16 residues in the CDR3. Full variable domain (remainder filled in from reference TRBV7-8 and TRBJ2-3): GAGVSQSPRYKVAKRGQDVALRCDPISGHVSLFWYQQALGQGPEFLTYFQNEAQLDKSGLPSDRFFAERPEGSVSTLKIQRTQQEDSAVYLCASSSDRGTVADTQYFGPGTRLTVL.

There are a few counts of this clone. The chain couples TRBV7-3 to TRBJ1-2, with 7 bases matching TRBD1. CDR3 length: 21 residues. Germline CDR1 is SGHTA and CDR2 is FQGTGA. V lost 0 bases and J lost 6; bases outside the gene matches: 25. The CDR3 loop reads CASSLTPLPDLRQGVLDGYTF. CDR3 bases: TGTGCCAGCAGCTTAACCCCACTTCCCGACCTGAGACAGGGAGTATTGGATGGCTACACCTTC.

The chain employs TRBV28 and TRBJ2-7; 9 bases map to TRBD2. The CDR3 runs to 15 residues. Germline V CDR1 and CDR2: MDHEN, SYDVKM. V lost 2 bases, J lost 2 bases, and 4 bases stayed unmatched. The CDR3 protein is CASSLTAGGPYEQYF. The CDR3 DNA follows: TGTGCCAGCAGTTTAACGGCGGGAGGGCCCTACGAGCAGTACTTC. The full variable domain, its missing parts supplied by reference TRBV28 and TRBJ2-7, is DVKVTQSSRYLVKRTGEKVFLECVQDMDHENMFWYRQDPGLGLRLIYFSYDVKMKEKGDIPEGYSVSREKKERFSLILESASTNQTSMYLCASSLTAGGPYEQYFGPGTRLTVT.

As DNA, the CDR3 is TGTGCCAGCAGCGTAGGGACAGGGATTGCAACTAATGAAAAACTGTTTTTT. Translation gives CASSVGTGIATNEKLFF. The V and J genes are TRBV9 and TRBJ1-4; the match to TRBD1 covers 8 bases. Germline V gene lookup returns CDR1 SGDLS and CDR2 YYNGEE. This CDR3 contains 17 residues. V dropped 0 bases and J dropped 0; count of bases not matched to a gene: 4.

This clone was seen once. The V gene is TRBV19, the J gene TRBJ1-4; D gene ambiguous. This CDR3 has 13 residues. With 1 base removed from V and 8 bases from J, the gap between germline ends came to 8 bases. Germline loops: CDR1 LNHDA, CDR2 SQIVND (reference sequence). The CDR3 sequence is CASSIVIREKLFF. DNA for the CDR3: TGTGCCAGTAGTATAGTCATCAGGGAAAAACTGTTTTTT.

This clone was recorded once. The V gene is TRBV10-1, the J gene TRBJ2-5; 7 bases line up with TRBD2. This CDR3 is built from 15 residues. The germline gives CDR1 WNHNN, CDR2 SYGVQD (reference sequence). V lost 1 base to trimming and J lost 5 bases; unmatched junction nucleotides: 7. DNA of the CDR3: TGCGCCAGCAGTGAGTTTGTGGGGACTAAGGAGACCCAGTACTTC. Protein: CASSEFVGTKETQYF.

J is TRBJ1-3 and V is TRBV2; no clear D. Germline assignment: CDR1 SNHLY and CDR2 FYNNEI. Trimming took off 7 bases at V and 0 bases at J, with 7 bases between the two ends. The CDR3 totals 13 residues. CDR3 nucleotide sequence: TGTGCCAGCACCTTTAGCTCTGGAAACACCATATATTTT. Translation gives CASTFSSGNTIYF.

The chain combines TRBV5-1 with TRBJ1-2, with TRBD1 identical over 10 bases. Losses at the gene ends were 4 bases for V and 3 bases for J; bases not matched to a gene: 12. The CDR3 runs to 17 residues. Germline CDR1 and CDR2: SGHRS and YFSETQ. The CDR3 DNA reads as TGCGCCAGCAGCGGTGGGACAGGGGTTCAGTATTACTATGGCTACACCTTC. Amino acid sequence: CASSGGTGVQYYYGYTF. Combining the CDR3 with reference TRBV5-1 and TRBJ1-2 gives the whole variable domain KAGVTQTPRYLIKTRGQQVTLSCSPISGHRSVSWYQQTPGQGLQFLFEYFSETQRNKGNFPGRFSGRQFSNSRSEMNVSTLELGDSALYLCASSGGTGVQYYYGYTFGSGTRLTVV.

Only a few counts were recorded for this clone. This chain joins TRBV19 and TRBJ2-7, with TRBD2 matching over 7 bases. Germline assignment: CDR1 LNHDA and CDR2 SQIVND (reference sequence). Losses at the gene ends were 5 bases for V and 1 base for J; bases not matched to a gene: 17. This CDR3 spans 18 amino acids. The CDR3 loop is CASSAAITAGPISYEQYF. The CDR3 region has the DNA TGTGCCAGTAGTGCGGCGATTACAGCGGGACCTATATCCTACGAGCAGTACTTC.

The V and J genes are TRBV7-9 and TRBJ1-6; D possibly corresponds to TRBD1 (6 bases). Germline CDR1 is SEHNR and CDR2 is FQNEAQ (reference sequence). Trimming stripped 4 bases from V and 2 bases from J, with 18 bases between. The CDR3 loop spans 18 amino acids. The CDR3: CASSSRTGLGPYNSPLHF. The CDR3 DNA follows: TGTGCCAGCAGCTCCCGCACAGGGTTAGGCCCCTATAATTCACCCCTCCACTTT.

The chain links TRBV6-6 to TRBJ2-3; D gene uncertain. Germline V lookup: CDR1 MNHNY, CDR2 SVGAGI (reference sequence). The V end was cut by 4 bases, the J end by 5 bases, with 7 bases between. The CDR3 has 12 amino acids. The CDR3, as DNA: TGTGCCAGCAGTTGGAGAGGAGATACGCAGTATTTT. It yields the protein CASSWRGDTQYF.

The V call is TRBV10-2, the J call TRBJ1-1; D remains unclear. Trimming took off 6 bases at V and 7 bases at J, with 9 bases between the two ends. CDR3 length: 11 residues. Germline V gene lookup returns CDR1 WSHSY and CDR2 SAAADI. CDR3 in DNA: TGCGCCAGCAGCCCGATGAGTGAAGCTTTCTTT. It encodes CASSPMSEAFF.

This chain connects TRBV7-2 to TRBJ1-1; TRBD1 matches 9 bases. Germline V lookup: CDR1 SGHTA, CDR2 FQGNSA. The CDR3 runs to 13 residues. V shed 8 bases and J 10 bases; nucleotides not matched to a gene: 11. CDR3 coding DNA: TGTGCCAGCCCGACAGGGGGATTCCGCCCAGCTTTCTTT. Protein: CASPTGGFRPAFF.

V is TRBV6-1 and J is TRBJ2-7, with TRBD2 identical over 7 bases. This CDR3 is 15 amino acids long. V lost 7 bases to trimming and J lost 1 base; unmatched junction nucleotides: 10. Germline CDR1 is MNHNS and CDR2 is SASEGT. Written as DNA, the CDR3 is TGTGCCAGCATGCCCCTCGTGGGAGGGTCCTACGAGCAGTACTTC. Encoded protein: CASMPLVGGSYEQYF.

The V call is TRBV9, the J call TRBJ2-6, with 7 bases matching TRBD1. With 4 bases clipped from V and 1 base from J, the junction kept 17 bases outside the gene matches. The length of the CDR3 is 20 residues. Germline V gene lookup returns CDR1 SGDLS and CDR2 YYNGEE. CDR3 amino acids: CASSPVGSTGSYSGANVLTF. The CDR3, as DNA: TGTGCCAGCAGCCCCGTAGGTTCGACAGGGTCTTATTCTGGGGCCAACGTCCTGACTTTC.